The 8 T cell receptor beta chains in this list originate from one sample, sequenced in a study of shared clonotypes between healthy human individuals. Profiled with immunoSEQ multiplex PCR; TCRdb holds only in-frame clones, not every one. The table has millions of clones, around 93% seen once; the top ten hold 1.7%. As defined, naive CD8 cells were CD45RO-negative and positively selected for CCR7, with terminally differentiated effector memory CD45RA+ cells excluded. Sequenced sample: naive CD8+ T cells from PBMCs. These receptor sequences come from a man aged 18 to 35 in good health. Some clones in this sample may be carry-over from other donors' samples.

V and J are TRBV10-2 and TRBJ1-1; 7 bases line up with TRBD1. There are 16 residues in the CDR3. The ends lost 4 bases at V and 2 bases at J; junction bases unmatched: 10. The germline gives CDR1 WSHSY, CDR2 SAAADI. The DNA of the CDR3 is TGCGCCAGCAGTGTGGGGACAGAAGGGAAAAACACTGAAGCTTTCTTT. Translated: CASSVGTEGKNTEAFF.

Comment on this clone: The sample holds other DNA sequences that translate to the same CDR3. The chain uses TRBV7-3 and TRBJ2-7; possibly TRBD2 for D (5 bases). Germline CDR1 reads SGHTA; CDR2 reads FQGTGA. The CDR3 is made up of 14 amino acids. The germline V and J ends were trimmed by 3 bases and 2 bases, with 11 bases remaining between them. CDR3 DNA: TGTGCCAGCAGCTTGAGCGGAGCCGCCTACGAGCAGTACTTC. It translates to CASSLSGAAYEQYF.

Points on this clone: Other DNA variants within this sample encode the same CDR3. The V gene is TRBV6-5, the J gene TRBJ1-1; the D gene is possibly TRBD1 (5 bases). Germline V gene sequence: CDR1 MNHEY, CDR2 SVGAGI. The CDR3 consists of 13 residues. Trimming took off 6 bases at V and 2 bases at J, with 10 bases between the two ends. The CDR3 spells CASSLGRNTEAFF. DNA for the CDR3: TGTGCCAGCAGCCTGGGGCGCAACACTGAAGCTTTCTTT.

A single count supports this clone. The chain joins TRBV6-1 to TRBJ2-3; D unclear. Germline values: CDR1 MNHNS, CDR2 SASEGT. The CDR3 covers 15 residues. The V end was cut by 1 base, the J end by 4 bases, with 12 bases between. In DNA form, the CDR3 reads TGTGCCAGCAGTGAAGATAGAAGATTATCAGATACGCAGTATTTT. This sequence encodes CASSEDRRLSDTQYF.

This chain joins TRBV27 and TRBJ2-7; TRBD1 agrees at 7 bases. Unmatched junction bases numbered 5, after V lost 6 bases and J lost 3 bases. Germline CDR1 reads MNHEY; CDR2 reads SMNVEV (reference sequence). The CDR3 is 13 amino acids. The CDR3, as DNA: TGTGCCAGCAGGGGACAGTCCAACTACGAGCAGTACTTC. It is translated as CASRGQSNYEQYF.

This clone was counted once. The genes are TRBV6-1 and TRBJ2-1; a possible D gene is TRBD2 (7 bases). Germline CDR1 and CDR2: MNHNS and SASEGT. Trimming cost V 9 bases and J 1 base, with 16 bases left between them. There are 15 residues in the CDR3. The CDR3 coding sequence is TGTGCCAGTGGGGGCTGGCGGGAGTCCTACAATGAGCAGTTCTTC. This sequence encodes CASGGWRESYNEQFF.

This clone was recorded only once. The rearrangement links TRBV4-3 to TRBJ1-4, with a tentative D call TRBD1 (5 bases). With 0 bases removed from V and 4 bases from J, the gap between germline ends came to 15 bases. This CDR3 comprises 17 residues. Germline lookup yields CDR1 LGHNA and CDR2 YSLEER. The CDR3 here is CASSQESAGLGNEKLFF. The CDR3 nucleotides are TGCGCCAGCAGCCAAGAATCGGCAGGGTTGGGTAATGAAAAACTGTTTTTT.

The chain combines TRBV18 with TRBJ2-3, with D possibly matching TRBD2 (5 bases). The CDR3 covers 15 residues. Germline V lookup: CDR1 KGHSH, CDR2 LQKENI. Trimming removed 10 bases from V and 0 bases from J, with 17 bases in between. The chain's CDR3 is CATRALVASTDTQYF. CDR3 bases: TGTGCCACGAGGGCCCTCGTGGCTAGCACAGATACGCAGTATTTT.